These 15 T cell receptor beta chains were sequenced from one sample in a study of OX40 agonist ivuxolimab in advanced cancers. Only in-frame clones appear in the TCRdb table, and some are missing; sequencing was by immunoSEQ multiplex PCR. The top ten hold about 1.1% of the sample, which has about 91,000 clones, 84% seen once. The sample was CD4+ or CD8+ T cells sorted from blood, taken in a trial of the OX40 agonist ivuxolimab. The receptors derive from an adult with an advanced solid tumor such as melanoma, head and neck, liver or kidney cancer.

This rearrangement joins TRBV5-6 to TRBJ2-7; the match to TRBD1 covers 7 bases. The V gene's germline CDR1 is SGHDT and CDR2 YYEEEE. The CDR3 extends over 15 amino acids. V shed 4 bases and J 3 bases; nucleotides not matched to a gene: 10. The CDR3 sequence is CASSILDREDYEQYF. The CDR3 nucleotides read TGTGCCAGCAGCATTTTAGACAGGGAAGACTACGAGCAGTACTTC.

The chain uses TRBV5-4 and TRBJ2-1; 9 bases are a match to TRBD2. Per germline, CDR1 SGHNT and CDR2 YYREEE (reference sequence). V lost 2 bases to trimming and J lost 2 bases; unmatched junction nucleotides: 5. There are 16 residues in the CDR3. CDR3 DNA sequence: TGTGCCAGCAGCTTCGGGGTAGCGGGGGCCTACAATGAGCAGTTCTTC. This translates into CASSFGVAGAYNEQFF.

The genes are TRBV5-8 and TRBJ2-6; either TRBD1 or TRBD2 may supply D (5 bases each). The CDR3 sequence is 18 residues long. CDR1 is SGHTS, CDR2 YDEGEE, per germline. V dropped 4 bases and J dropped 2 bases, with 19 bases sitting between them. CDR3: CASSLTARALAGANVLTF. Here the CDR3 DNA reads TGTGCCAGCAGCCTGACGGCCAGGGCACTAGCTGGGGCCAACGTCCTGACTTTC.

The chain recombines TRBV6-6 with TRBJ1-5; TRBD1 matches at 7 bases. Trimming took 5 bases from V and 2 from J; bases not matched to a gene: 9. The CDR3 contains 16 residues. CDR1 and CDR2 from the germline V gene are MNHNY and SVGAGI (reference sequence). CDR3 in DNA: TGTGCCAGCAGTGGGAGACAGGGCGCGGGCAATCAGCCCCAGCATTTT. Amino acid sequence: CASSGRQGAGNQPQHF.

The chain combines TRBV6-6 with TRBJ1-5, with TRBD1 matching over 8 bases. Unmatched junction bases numbered 7, after V lost 6 bases and J lost 6 bases. The CDR3 has 14 amino acids. The germline V gene has CDR1 MNHNY and CDR2 SVGAGI (reference sequence). The CDR3 nucleotides are TGTGCCAGCAGCCACGACAGGGGCGGTCAGCCCCAGCATTTT. As protein: CASSHDRGGQPQHF.

This chain connects TRBV11-2 to TRBJ2-2; TRBD1 matches 7 bases. In germline, CDR1 is SGHAT, CDR2 FQNNGV. This CDR3 is built from 16 residues. Unmatched junction bases numbered 8, after V lost 2 bases and J lost 5 bases. CDR3 sequence: CASSLKGARGTGELFF. In DNA form, the CDR3 reads TGTGCCAGCAGCTTAAAGGGGGCTCGGGGTACCGGGGAGCTGTTTTTT.

V and J are TRBV28 and TRBJ2-7, with TRBD2 identical over 7 bases. The CDR3 extends over 16 amino acids. V trimming: 7 bases; J trimming: 0 bases; junction bases outside the gene matches: 12. Looked up from germline, CDR1 is MDHEN and CDR2 is SYDVKM. CDR3 nucleotides: TGTGCCAGCATCCCAGGCATTCGGGACTACTCCTACGAGCAGTACTTC. Protein: CASIPGIRDYSYEQYF.

The genes are TRBV7-2 and TRBJ1-1; tentatively, D is TRBD1 (5 bases). CDR1 and CDR2 from the germline V gene are SGHTA and FQGNSA. This CDR3 is built from 13 residues. V dropped 5 bases and J dropped 3 bases, with 10 bases sitting between them. CDR3 sequence: CASSTDSYTEAFF. The DNA for the CDR3 is TGTGCCAGCAGCACCGACAGCTACACTGAAGCTTTCTTT.

As to this clone: The same CDR3 arises from other DNA sequences in this sample as well. The chain employs TRBV2 and TRBJ2-2; unclear D gene. Per germline, CDR1 SNHLY and CDR2 FYNNEI. The germline V and J ends were trimmed by 5 bases and 3 bases, with 4 bases remaining between them. The CDR3 loop spans 12 amino acids. The CDR3 loop is CASSRDTGELFF. Here the CDR3 DNA reads TGTGCCAGCAGTCGAGACACCGGGGAGCTGTTTTTT.

This chain links TRBV2 with TRBJ2-7; the match to TRBD1 covers 11 bases. This CDR3 is built from 17 residues. The junction had 16 bases not matched to a gene; V was cut back by 5 bases and J by 7 bases. Germline CDR1 reads SNHLY; CDR2 reads FYNNEI. DNA for the CDR3: TGTGCCAGCAGTACCCCGACCGGGACAGGGGGAAAGGATGAGCAGTACTTC. Residues: CASSTPTGTGGKDEQYF.

This clone was observed a single time. The CDR3 spells CATPRQGGTEAFF. The CDR3 coding sequence is TGTGCCACGCCGAGACAGGGGGGAACTGAAGCTTTCTTT. This rearrangement joins TRBV6-1 to TRBJ1-1; 9 bases align to TRBD1. Germline V lookup: CDR1 MNHNS, CDR2 SASEGT. The CDR3 loop spans 13 amino acids. Trimming removed 10 bases from V and 5 bases from J; junction bases left unmatched: 8.

This chain joins TRBV5-5 and TRBJ2-3; no reliable D call. Germline V gives CDR1 SGHKS, CDR2 YYEKEE (reference sequence). The CDR3 spans 12 residues. V lost 6 bases to trimming and J lost 6 bases, with 11 bases between them. CDR3 nucleotide sequence: TGTGCCAGCAACTTACGTCCGGATACGCAGTATTTT. Residues: CASNLRPDTQYF. The whole variable domain, filled in from reference TRBV5-5 and TRBJ2-3, reads DAGVTQSPTHLIKTRGQQVTLRCSPISGHKSVSWYQQVLGQGPQFIFQYYEKEERGRGNFPDRFSARQFPNYSSELNVNALLLGDSALYLCASNLRPDTQYFGPGTRLTVL.

The chain joins TRBV10-3 to TRBJ2-5, with D perhaps TRBD2 (6 bases). The germline V and J ends were trimmed by 5 bases and 4 bases, with 11 bases remaining between them. The CDR3 is 13 residues long. CDR1 is ENHRY, CDR2 SYGVKD, per germline. In nucleotides, the CDR3 is TGTGCCATCAGTCGCGGGACCTCAGAGACCCAGTACTTC. It yields the protein CAISRGTSETQYF.

The genes are TRBV11-1 and TRBJ2-3, with D uncertain. CDR1 is SGHAT and CDR2 is FQDESV in the germline V gene (reference sequence). This CDR3 is built from 13 residues. With 0 bases removed from V and 11 bases from J, the gap between germline ends came to 12 bases. The CDR3 protein is CASSLATVGKQYF. CDR3 nucleotide sequence: TGTGCCAGCAGCTTAGCGACGGTAGGCAAGCAGTATTTT.

This chain connects TRBV7-8 to TRBJ2-7; no reliable D call. Trimming left V 6 bases short and J 4 bases short, with 16 bases between. This CDR3 spans 14 amino acids. Germline CDR1 SGHVS, CDR2 FQNEAQ. CDR3 in amino acids: CASRLRETRYEQYF. Here the CDR3 DNA reads TGTGCCAGCAGGCTTAGAGAGACTCGGTACGAGCAGTACTTC.